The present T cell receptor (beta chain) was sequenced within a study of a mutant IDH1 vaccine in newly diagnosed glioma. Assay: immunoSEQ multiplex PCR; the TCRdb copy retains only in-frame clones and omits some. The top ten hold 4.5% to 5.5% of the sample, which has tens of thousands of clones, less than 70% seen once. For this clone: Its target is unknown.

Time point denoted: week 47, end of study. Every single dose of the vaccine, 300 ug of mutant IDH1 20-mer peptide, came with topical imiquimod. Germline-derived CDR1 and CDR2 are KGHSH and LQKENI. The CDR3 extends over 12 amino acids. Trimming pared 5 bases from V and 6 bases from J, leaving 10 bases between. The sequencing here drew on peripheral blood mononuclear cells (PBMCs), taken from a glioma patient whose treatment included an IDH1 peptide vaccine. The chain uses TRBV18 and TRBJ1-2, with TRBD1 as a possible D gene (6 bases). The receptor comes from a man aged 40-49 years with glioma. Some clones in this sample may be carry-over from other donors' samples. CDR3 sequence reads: CASSEGGNGYTF. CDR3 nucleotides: TGTGCCAGCTCAGAGGGGGGCAATGGCTACACCTTC.